This T cell receptor (beta chain) appears in the sequencing data of a study of shared clonotypes between healthy human individuals. The germline CDR1 and CDR2 sequences are GTSNPN and SVGIG (reference sequence). Trimming removed 1 base at V and 1 base at J, with 11 bases between. The CDR3 extends over 15 amino acids. Sequencing used immunoSEQ multiplex PCR; TCRdb keeps in-frame clones, though not all of them. The sample records more than 2 million clones, 85% to 95% being singletons. The sequence came from a man younger than 35 in good health. V usage is TRBV30 and J usage is TRBJ1-5; D not resolved. The specimen sequenced was naive CD4+ T cells sorted from blood. Specified subset: CD45RA+ positively selected. The CDR3 DNA sequence: TGTGCCTGGAGTGGACCCTTATTAAGCAATCAGCCCCAGCATTTT. Amino acid sequence: CAWSGPLLSNQPQHF.